This TCR beta chain was found in a study of molecular identifiers for immune sequencing clone quantification. Looking at the study overall: Replicates split RNA from around 20,000 or 100,000 naive CD8 cells five ways, and the researchers sequenced four portions. Broader study findings: Whereas naive cells kept under 1% of molecules in clones above 20 RNA copies, such clones held over 97% in effectors. Highly expanded clone sizes could end up underestimated if a barcode were shared by identical TCR molecules.

MiXCR, applied by TCRdb to the PCR reads, yields one record per CDR3 protein. Found here are 90,000 to 120,000 distinct CDR3 sequences, about 35% of them singletons; the top ten hold roughly 4.2%. This CDR3 comprises 15 residues. Germline V gene data show CDR1 as SGHAT and CDR2 as FQNNGV. The sorting of naive CD8 T cells used the CD8+CD4-CCR7+CD45RA+ phenotype. Turning to this clonotype: Its specificity is not known. A much larger clone differs by one base, so this may be a read error.

The sample was naive CD8+ T cells from blood, with Jurkat cell RNA spiked in. Subset defined: FACS-sorted CD8+CD4-CCR7+CD45RA+ naive T cells. The chain carries TRBV11-2 and TRBJ2-3; 9 nucleotides align to TRBD1. This TCR derives from a human donor in good health. Some libraries in this study had Jurkat cell RNA spiked in. The CDR3 DNA reads TGTGCCAGCAGCCACTACAGGGGGCGAACAGATGCGCAGTATTTT. Encoded protein: CASSHYRGRTDAQYF.